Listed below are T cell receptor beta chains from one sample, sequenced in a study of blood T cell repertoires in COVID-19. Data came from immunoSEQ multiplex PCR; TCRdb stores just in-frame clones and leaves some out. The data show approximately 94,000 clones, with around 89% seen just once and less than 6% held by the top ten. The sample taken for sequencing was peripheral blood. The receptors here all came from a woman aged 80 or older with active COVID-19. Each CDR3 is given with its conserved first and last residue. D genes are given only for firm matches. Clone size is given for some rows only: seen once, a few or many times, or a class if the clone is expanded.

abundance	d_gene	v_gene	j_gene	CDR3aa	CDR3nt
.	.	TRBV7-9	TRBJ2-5	CASSLVAETQYF	TGTGCCAGCAGCTTAGTCGCGGAGACCCAGTACTTC
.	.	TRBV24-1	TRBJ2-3	CATKGSYGRSDTQYF	TGTGCCACCAAAGGGAGCTACGGTCGGTCGGATACGCAGTATTTT
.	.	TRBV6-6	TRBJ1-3	CASSSTRNSGNTIYF	TGTGCCAGCAGTTCGACTCGCAACTCTGGAAACACCATATATTTT
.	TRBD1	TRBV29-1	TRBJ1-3	CSVWGQGYGNTIYF	TGCAGCGTTTGGGGACAGGGGTATGGAAACACCATATATTTT
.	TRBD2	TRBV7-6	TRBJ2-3	CASSADLAGNTNTQYF	TGTGCCAGCAGCGCCGATCTAGCGGGTAACACAAATACGCAGTATTTT
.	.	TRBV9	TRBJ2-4	CASSVGQANIQYF	TGTGCCAGCAGCGTAGGACAGGCAAACATTCAGTACTTC
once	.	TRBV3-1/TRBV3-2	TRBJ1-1	CASSLWRGNTEAFF	TGTGCCAGCAGCCTATGGAGAGGGAACACTGAAGCTTTCTTT
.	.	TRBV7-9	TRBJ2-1	CASSLDRRAFF	TGTGCCAGCAGCTTAGACCGGAGGGCCTTCTTC
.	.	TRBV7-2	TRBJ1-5	CASSLQGNQPQHF	TGTGCCAGCAGCTTACAGGGCAATCAGCCCCAGCATTTT
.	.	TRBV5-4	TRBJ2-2	CASSFGTSPGELFF	TGTGCCAGCAGCTTTGGCACCTCCCCCGGGGAGCTGTTTTTT
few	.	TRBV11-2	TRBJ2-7	CASSVGGGSYEQYF	TGTGCCAGCAGTGTCGGCGGCGGCTCCTACGAGCAGTACTTC
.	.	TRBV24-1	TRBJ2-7	CATSDRVSYEQYF	TGTGCCACCAGTGACCGTGTCTCCTACGAGCAGTACTTC
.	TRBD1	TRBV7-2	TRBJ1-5	CASSLGQDSNQPQHF	TGTGCCAGCAGCTTGGGACAGGATAGCAATCAGCCCCAGCATTTT
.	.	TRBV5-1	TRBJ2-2	CASRLAGANTGELFF	TGCGCCAGCCGCTTAGCCGGGGCGAACACCGGGGAGCTGTTTTTT
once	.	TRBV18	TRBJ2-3	CASSPQAEATDTQYF	TGTGCCAGCTCACCACAGGCGGAGGCCACAGATACGCAGTATTTT
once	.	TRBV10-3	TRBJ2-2	CAISESGRDTGELFF	TGTGCCATCAGTGAATCAGGGCGTGACACCGGGGAGCTGTTTTTT
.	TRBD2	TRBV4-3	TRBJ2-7	CASSQVASGSLSYEQYF	TGCGCCAGCAGCCAAGTGGCTAGCGGGAGCCTGTCCTACGAGCAGTACTTC
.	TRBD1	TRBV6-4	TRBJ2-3	CASSDSDRSTDTQYF	TGTGCCAGCAGTGACTCGGACAGGAGCACAGATACGCAGTATTTT
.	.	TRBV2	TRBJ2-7	CASSTDSSYEQYF	TGTGCCAGCAGCACCGACAGCTCCTACGAGCAGTACTTC
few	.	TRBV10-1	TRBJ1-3	CASSEWGDPSSGNTIYF	TGCGCCAGCAGTGAGTGGGGGGACCCTAGCTCTGGAAACACCATATATTTT
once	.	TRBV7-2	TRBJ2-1	CASSLGLAINNEQFF	TGTGCCAGCAGCTTAGGCCTAGCGATAAACAATGAGCAGTTCTTC
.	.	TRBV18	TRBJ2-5	CASSPVGETQYF	TGTGCCAGCTCACCAGTCGGAGAGACCCAGTACTTC
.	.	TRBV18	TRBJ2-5	CASSRGFQETQYF	TGTGCCAGCTCACGAGGTTTCCAAGAGACCCAGTACTTC
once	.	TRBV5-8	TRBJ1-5	CASSFYVGQNNQPQHF	TGTGCCAGCAGCTTCTACGTCGGACAGAACAATCAGCCCCAGCATTTT
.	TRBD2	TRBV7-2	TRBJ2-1	CASSLAGRPYNEQFF	TGTGCCAGCAGCTTAGCCGGGAGGCCCTACAATGAGCAGTTCTTC
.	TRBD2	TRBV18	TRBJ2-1	CASSSGGRASEQFF	TGTGCCAGCTCCTCTGGCGGGAGGGCCAGTGAGCAGTTCTTC
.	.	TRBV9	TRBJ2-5	CASSRQGGETQYF	TGTGCCAGCAGCCGACAGGGAGGCGAGACCCAGTACTTC
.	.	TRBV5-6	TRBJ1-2	CASSLEQRLYGYTF	TGTGCCAGCAGCTTGGAACAAAGACTCTATGGCTACACCTTC
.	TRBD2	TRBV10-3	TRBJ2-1	CAISEVTSGRGQFF	TGTGCCATCAGTGAAGTGACTAGCGGGAGAGGGCAGTTCTTC
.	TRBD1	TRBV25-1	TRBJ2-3	CASSGWTGGTDTQYF	TGTGCCAGCAGTGGATGGACAGGGGGCACAGATACGCAGTATTTT
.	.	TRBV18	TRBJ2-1	CASSPGREGEQFF	TGTGCCAGCTCACCAGGGCGGGAAGGGGAGCAGTTCTTC
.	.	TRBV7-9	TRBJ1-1	CASSPRGGWTEAFF	TGTGCCAGCAGCCCGAGGGGGGGGTGGACTGAAGCTTTCTTT
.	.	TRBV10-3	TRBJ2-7	CAISESGVGYEQYF	TGTGCCATCAGTGAGTCCGGGGTGGGGTACGAGCAGTACTTC
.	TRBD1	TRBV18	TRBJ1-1	CASSRKGRRPDRENTEAFF	TGTGCCAGCTCAAGAAAAGGGAGGAGACCGGACAGGGAAAACACTGAAGCTTTCTTT
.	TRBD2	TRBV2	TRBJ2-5	CASSEDGLAGLVQETQYF	TGTGCCAGCAGTGAAGATGGCCTAGCGGGATTAGTCCAAGAGACCCAGTACTTC
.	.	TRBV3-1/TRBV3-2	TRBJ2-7	CASSQYGSLNEQYF	TGTGCCAGCAGCCAGTACGGGAGTCTCAACGAGCAGTACTTC